This TCR beta chain came from a study of T cell changes during pregnancy in multiple sclerosis. The protocol was immunoSEQ multiplex PCR, while the TCRdb copy is restricted to in-frame clones and leaves out a portion. The data hold about 18,000 clones, with about 85% observed a single time. Germline V lookup: CDR1 SGDLS, CDR2 YYNGEE. Trimming took off 0 bases at V and 2 bases at J, with 12 bases between the two ends. The CDR3 has 15 amino acids. This rearrangement joins TRBV9 to TRBJ2-7, with D maybe TRBD1 (6 bases). This TCR derives from a female donor with multiple sclerosis, enrolled in a pregnancy study. The sample consisted of CD8+ T cells from peripheral blood mononuclear cells, taken after pregnancy. The CDR3 bases are TGTGCCAGCAGCGTAGCCTCTGACAGGACCTACGAGCAGTACTTC. It yields the protein CASSVASDRTYEQYF.